The present T cell receptor (beta chain) was sequenced within a study of blood T cells in healthy people across ages (dated by TCRdb to about 2015). A note on the overall study: In model experiments, template switching captured about one uniquely barcoded TCR beta cDNA molecule for every two T cells. Using deep sequencing normalized with unique cDNA molecular identifiers, the study measured how TCR beta repertoire diversity changes with age. Donors were grouped into four age groups: young (average 16 years), middle-aged (about 38), aged (62) and long-lived (around 82). To avoid experimental bias, donors of different ages were spread randomly across the sequencing lanes. Two additional independent replicas of 1 million unique cDNA reads from the same blood draw were analyzed for two donors (one aged 18 to 30 and one aged 80 or older). The study at large found these results: Total diversity estimates from one million sequenced T cells were considered lower bounds and underestimates. Observed TCR beta diversity correlated strongly with the percentage of naive T cells measured by flow cytometry. As age increased, observed TCR beta diversity per million T cells dropped in a roughly linear way, and a significant reduction was already evident by age about 40. Bulk unsorted PBMC profiling prevented conclusive comparison of naive and antigen-experienced compartments. Because donor CMV infection status was unknown, age-related changes in expanded clonotypes were potentially confounded. The long-lived group showed more naive CD4+ T cells, fewer expanded clones and increased TCR diversity than the aged group, suggesting age selection.

This clonotype was detected a few times. Its binding antigen is unknown. One base away there is no much larger clone; base qualities are not given. Libraries were built with 5' RACE. Sequenced using an Illumina HiSeq 2500. A second PCR of about 7 to 12 cycles was run with a J-beta primer mix and a sample-barcoded 5' primer. Each TCR beta cDNA molecule received a unique molecular identifier from a template-switch 5' adaptor carrying 12 random nucleotides. Each sample yielded at least 2.5 million CDR3-containing paired-end reads. The Mint cDNA synthesis kit, primed by a TRBC-specific oligonucleotide, was used to synthesize first-strand cDNA from all RNA. All cDNA was treated with uracil-DNA glycosylase and then went through a first 18-cycle PCR with the universal primers M1SS and BC2_uni_R. The source study handled its data this way. For normalization, 1 million high-quality reads were randomly selected from each sample, with every read carrying a distinct molecular identifier. Instead of being binned into consensus sequences, reads that shared molecular identifiers were thrown out. MiTCR, set to a Q25 quality threshold and the strictest error-elimination algorithm, was used for CDR3 identification, clonotype clustering and error correction. A nonparametric unseen species model with Euler transformation was used to estimate a lower bound on total TCR beta diversity. TCRdb reprocessed the public reads (quality trimming at Q25 with fastp, clone calling with MiXCR) and kept in-frame beta chains. Each CDR3 protein gets just one entry, which takes the most common genes and DNA from the rows behind it. The V and J calls shown here were made by TCRdb, not taken from the authors' results. The sample table shows fewer than 900,000 distinct CDR3 sequences, and 40% to 45% are seen once. Roughly 19% of the sample goes to the ten largest clones.

The approximately 39 donors, aged about 6 to 100 years, were systemically healthy Caucasian individuals from Russia. Roughly 9 milliliters of peripheral blood were drawn from each donor into EDTA-treated Vacutainer tubes. Ficoll-Paque density-gradient centrifugation was used to isolate PBMCs, with at least 7 million per sample. Total RNA, at least 5.5 micrograms per sample, was extracted from PBMCs with Trizol reagent. Naive CD45RAhigh/CD27high T cell percentages were measured by flow cytometry on a PBMC aliquot from every donor. Germline trimming amounts to 6 bases on V and 10 bases on J, with 8 as the count of junction bases outside the gene matches. Reading from cysteine to phenylalanine, the CDR3 counts 15 amino acids. CDR3 DNA only is kept here, 45 bases in frame from base 1.

This sequence was found in a woman aged 60-70 years in good health. Sequenced: blood. The chain joins TRBV12-3 or TRBV12-4 to TRBJ1-6; 11 of the junction bases match TRBD1. Read as DNA, the sequence is TGTGCCAGCAGCCTCGGACAGGGGGCAGACTCACCCCTCCACTTT. The translation is CASSLGQGADSPLHF.